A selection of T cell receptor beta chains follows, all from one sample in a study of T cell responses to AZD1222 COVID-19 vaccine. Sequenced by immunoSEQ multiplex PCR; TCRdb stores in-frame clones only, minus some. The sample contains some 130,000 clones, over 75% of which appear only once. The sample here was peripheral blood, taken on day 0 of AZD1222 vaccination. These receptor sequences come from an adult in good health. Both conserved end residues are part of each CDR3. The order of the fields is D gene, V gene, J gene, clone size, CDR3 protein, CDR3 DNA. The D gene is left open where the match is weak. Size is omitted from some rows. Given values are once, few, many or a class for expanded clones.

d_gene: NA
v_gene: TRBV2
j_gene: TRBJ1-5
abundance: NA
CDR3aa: CASRGLTINQPQHF
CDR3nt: TGTGCCAGCAGAGGTCTTACTATCAATCAGCCCCAGCATTTT

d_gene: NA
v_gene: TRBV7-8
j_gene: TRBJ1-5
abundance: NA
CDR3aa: CASSLGERGQPQHF
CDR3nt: TGTGCCAGCAGCTTAGGAGAAAGGGGTCAGCCCCAGCATTTT

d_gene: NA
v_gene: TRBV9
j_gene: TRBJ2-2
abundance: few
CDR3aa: CASSVVSGRGTGELFF
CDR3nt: TGTGCCAGCAGCGTAGTTTCCGGTAGGGGCACCGGGGAGCTGTTTTTT

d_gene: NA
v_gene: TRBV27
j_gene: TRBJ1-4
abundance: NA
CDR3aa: CASSLSGTTNEKLFF
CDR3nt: TGTGCCAGCAGTTTATCGGGGACAACTAATGAAAAACTGTTTTTT

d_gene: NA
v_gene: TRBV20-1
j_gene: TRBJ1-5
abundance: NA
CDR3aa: CSASPGGGYNQPQHF
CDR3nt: TGCAGTGCTAGTCCCGGGGGGGGGTACAATCAGCCCCAGCATTTT

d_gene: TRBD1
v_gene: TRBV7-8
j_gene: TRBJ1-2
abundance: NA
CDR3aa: CASSIGQEYGYTF
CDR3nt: TGTGCCAGCAGCATAGGACAGGAATATGGCTACACCTTC

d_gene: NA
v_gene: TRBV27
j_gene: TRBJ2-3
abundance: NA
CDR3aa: CASSLSVVSGTDTQYF
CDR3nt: TGTGCCAGCAGTTTATCGGTGGTTAGCGGCACAGATACGCAGTATTTT

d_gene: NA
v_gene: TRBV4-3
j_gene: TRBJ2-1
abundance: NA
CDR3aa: CASSQVGSPTGQFF
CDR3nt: TGCGCCAGCAGCCAAGTTGGGAGCCCGACGGGGCAGTTCTTC

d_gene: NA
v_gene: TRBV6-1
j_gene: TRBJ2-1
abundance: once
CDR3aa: CASSEVPPLEVPPHEQFF
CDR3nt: TGTGCCAGCAGTGAAGTCCCCCCACTAGAAGTGCCCCCTCATGAGCAGTTCTTC

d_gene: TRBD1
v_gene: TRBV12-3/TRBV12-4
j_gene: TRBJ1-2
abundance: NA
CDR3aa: CASSFMGTDYTF
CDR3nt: TGTGCCAGCAGCTTTATGGGGACAGACTACACCTTC

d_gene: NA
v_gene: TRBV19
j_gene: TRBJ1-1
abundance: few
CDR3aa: CATTTGIGAFF
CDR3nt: TGTGCCACCACCACAGGGATTGGAGCTTTCTTT

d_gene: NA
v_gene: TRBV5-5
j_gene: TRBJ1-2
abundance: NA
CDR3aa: CASSLSRANYGYTF
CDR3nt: TGTGCCAGCAGCTTGAGCAGAGCTAACTATGGCTACACCTTC

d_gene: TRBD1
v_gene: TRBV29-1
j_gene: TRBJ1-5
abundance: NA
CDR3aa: CSVTGGDQPQHF
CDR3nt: TGCAGCGTGACAGGGGGCGATCAGCCCCAGCATTTT

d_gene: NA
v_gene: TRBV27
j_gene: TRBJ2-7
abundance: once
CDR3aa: CATGWGPSYEQYF
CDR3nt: TGTGCCACCGGCTGGGGGCCCTCCTACGAGCAGTACTTC

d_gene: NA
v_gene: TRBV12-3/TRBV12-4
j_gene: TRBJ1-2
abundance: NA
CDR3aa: CASSLAGRDGYTF
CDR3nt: TGTGCCAGCAGTTTAGCTGGCAGGGATGGCTACACCTTC

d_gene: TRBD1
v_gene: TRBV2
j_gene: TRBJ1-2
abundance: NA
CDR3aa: CASSVGQGADYGYTF
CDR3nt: TGTGCCAGCAGTGTCGGACAGGGGGCTGACTATGGCTACACCTTC

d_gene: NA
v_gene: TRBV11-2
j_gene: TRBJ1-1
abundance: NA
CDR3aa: CASSFVNTEAFF
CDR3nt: TGTGCCAGCAGCTTTGTCAACACTGAAGCTTTCTTT

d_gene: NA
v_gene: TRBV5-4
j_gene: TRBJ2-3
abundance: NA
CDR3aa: CASSLDYTQYF
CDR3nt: TGTGCCAGCAGCTTGGATTATACGCAGTATTTT

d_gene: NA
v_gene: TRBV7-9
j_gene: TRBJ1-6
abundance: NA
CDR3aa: CASSSGTQHSPLHF
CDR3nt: TGTGCCAGCAGCTCCGGGACTCAACACTCACCCCTCCACTTT

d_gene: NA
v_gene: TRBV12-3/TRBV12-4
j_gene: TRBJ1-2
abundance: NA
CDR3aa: CASSPTDIYGYTF
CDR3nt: TGTGCCAGCAGTCCCACAGATATCTATGGCTACACCTTC

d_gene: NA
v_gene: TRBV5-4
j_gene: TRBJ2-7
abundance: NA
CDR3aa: CASSQKVAPYEQYF
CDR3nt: TGTGCCAGCAGCCAGAAGGTAGCGCCGTACGAGCAGTACTTC

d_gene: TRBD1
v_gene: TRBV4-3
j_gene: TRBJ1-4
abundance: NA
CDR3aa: CASSPGQGAEKLFF
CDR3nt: TGCGCCAGCAGCCCAGGACAGGGGGCGGAAAAACTGTTTTTT

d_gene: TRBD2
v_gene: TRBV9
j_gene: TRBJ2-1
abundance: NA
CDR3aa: CASSPPLSGRDDEQFF
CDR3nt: TGTGCCAGCAGCCCCCCCCTTAGCGGGAGGGACGATGAGCAGTTCTTC

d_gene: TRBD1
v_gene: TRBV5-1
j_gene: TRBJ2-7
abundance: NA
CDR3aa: CASSFSGQAYEQYF
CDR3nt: TGCGCCAGCAGCTTCTCGGGACAGGCCTACGAGCAGTACTTC

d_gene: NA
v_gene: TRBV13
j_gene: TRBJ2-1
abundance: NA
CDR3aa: CASSLAPPGYNEQFF
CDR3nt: TGTGCCAGCAGCTTAGCCCCTCCGGGATACAATGAGCAGTTCTTC

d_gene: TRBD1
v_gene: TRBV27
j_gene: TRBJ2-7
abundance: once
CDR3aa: CASSLKFGQDYEQYF
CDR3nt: TGTGCCAGCAGTTTGAAGTTTGGACAGGACTACGAGCAGTACTTC

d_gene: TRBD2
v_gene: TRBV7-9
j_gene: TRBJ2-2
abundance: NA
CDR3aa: CASSPPERTSGTGELFF
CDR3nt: TGTGCCAGCAGCCCACCGGAGAGGACTAGCGGGACCGGGGAGCTGTTTTTT

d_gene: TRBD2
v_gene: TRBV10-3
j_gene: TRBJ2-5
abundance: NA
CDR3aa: CAISTSGKGETQYF
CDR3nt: TGTGCCATCAGCACTAGCGGGAAGGGGGAGACCCAGTACTTC

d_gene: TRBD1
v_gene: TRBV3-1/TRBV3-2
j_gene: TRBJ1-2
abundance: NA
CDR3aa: CASSPRQGGGYTF
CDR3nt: TGTGCCAGCAGCCCCCGACAGGGGGGTGGCTACACCTTC

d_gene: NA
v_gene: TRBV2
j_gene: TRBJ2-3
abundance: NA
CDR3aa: CARPLGSTRTDTQYF
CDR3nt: TGTGCCCGCCCACTCGGAAGCACCCGCACAGATACGCAGTATTTT

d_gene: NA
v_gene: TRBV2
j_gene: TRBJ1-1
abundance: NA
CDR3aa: CASGAMFMNTEAFF
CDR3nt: TGTGCCAGCGGGGCCATGTTCATGAACACTGAAGCTTTCTTT

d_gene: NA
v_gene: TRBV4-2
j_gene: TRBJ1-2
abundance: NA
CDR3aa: CASSQGGSGFDGYTF
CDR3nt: TGTGCCAGCAGCCAAGGAGGGTCGGGGTTCGATGGCTACACCTTC

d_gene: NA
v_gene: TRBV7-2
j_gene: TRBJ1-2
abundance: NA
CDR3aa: CASSLAGSGYTF
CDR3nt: TGTGCCAGCAGCTTAGCCGGTAGTGGCTACACCTTC

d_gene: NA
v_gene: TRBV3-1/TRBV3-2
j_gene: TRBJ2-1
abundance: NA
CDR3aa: CASSQGGGRYNEQFF
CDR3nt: TGTGCCAGCAGCCAAGGGGGAGGAAGATACAATGAGCAGTTCTTC

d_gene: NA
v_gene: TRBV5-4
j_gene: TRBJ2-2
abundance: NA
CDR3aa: CASTSSRGLLTGELFF
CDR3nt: TGTGCCAGCACCTCCTCTAGGGGCTTGTTAACCGGGGAGCTGTTTTTT

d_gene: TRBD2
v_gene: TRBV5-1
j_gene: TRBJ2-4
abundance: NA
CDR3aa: CASSYKTSGTLWENIQYF
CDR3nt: TGCGCCAGCAGCTACAAAACTAGCGGGACTCTGTGGGAAAACATTCAGTACTTC

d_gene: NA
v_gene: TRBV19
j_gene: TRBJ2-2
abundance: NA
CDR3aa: CASSIASTPLNTGELFF
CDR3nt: TGTGCCAGTAGTATAGCCTCGACACCCTTGAACACCGGGGAGCTGTTTTTT

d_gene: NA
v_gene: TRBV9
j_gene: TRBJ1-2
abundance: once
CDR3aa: CASSVGGVGYTF
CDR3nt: TGTGCCAGCAGCGTAGGAGGGGTCGGCTACACCTTC

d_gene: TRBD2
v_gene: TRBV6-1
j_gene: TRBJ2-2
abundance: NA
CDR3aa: CASSALFLAGGGGELFF
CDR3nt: TGTGCCAGCAGTGCCCTTTTTCTAGCGGGAGGAGGCGGGGAGCTGTTTTTT

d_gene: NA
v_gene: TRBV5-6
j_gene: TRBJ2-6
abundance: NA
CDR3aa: CASSSYATHSGANVLTF
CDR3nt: TGTGCCAGCAGCTCCTACGCTACTCACTCTGGGGCCAACGTCCTGACTTTC

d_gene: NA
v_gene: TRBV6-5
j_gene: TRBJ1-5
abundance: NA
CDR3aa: CASSQWNDSNQPQHF
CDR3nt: TGTGCCAGCAGCCAGTGGAATGATAGCAATCAGCCCCAGCATTTT

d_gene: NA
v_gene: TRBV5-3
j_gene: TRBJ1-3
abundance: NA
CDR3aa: CASPLTPGNTIYF
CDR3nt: TGTGCCAGCCCCCTTACGCCAGGAAACACCATATATTTT

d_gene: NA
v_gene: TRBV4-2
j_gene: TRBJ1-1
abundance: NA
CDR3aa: CASSQWSEGNTEAFF
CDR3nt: TGTGCCAGCAGCCAATGGTCTGAGGGCAACACTGAAGCTTTCTTT

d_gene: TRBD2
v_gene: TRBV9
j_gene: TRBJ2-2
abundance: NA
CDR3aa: CASSVVVTSGRPDPTGELFF
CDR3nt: TGTGCCAGCAGCGTAGTAGTAACTAGCGGGAGGCCGGATCCCACCGGGGAGCTGTTTTTT

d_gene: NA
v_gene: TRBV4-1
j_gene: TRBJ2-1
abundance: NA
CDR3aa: CASSQKVASSYNEQFF
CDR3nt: TGCGCCAGCAGCCAAAAGGTGGCTAGCTCCTACAATGAGCAGTTCTTC

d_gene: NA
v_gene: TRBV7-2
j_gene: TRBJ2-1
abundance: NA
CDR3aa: CASRIPAGNEQFF
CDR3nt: TGTGCCAGCAGAATCCCTGCGGGCAATGAGCAGTTCTTC

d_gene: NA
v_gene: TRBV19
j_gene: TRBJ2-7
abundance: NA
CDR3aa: CASSSSPGRQQYF
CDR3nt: TGTGCCAGTAGTAGCTCCCCCGGACGCCAGCAGTACTTC

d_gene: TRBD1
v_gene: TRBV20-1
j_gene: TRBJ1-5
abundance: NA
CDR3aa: CSASDGTGVNQPQHF
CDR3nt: TGCAGTGCTAGTGACGGAACAGGGGTGAATCAGCCCCAGCATTTT

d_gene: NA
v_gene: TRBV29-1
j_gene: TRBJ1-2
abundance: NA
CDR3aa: CSVEEEGRPYGYTF
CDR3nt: TGCAGCGTTGAAGAAGAAGGCCGACCCTATGGCTACACCTTC

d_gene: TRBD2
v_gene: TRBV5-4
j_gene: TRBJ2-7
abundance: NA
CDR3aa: CASATTGGYEQYF
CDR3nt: TGTGCCAGCGCTACGACGGGAGGGTACGAGCAGTACTTC

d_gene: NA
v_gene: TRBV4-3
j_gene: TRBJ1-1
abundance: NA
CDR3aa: CASSQDRGLANTEAFF
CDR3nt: TGCGCCAGCAGCCAAGATCGAGGACTGGCGAACACTGAAGCTTTCTTT

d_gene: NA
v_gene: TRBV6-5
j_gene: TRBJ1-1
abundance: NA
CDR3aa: CASSYSRFVSSKAFF
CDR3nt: TGTGCCAGCAGTTACTCGAGGTTCGTGAGTAGTAAAGCTTTCTTT

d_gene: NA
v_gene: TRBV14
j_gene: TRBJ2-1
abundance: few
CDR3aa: CASSAPTGLVSSDEQFF
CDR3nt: TGTGCCAGCAGCGCTCCCACAGGTCTGGTTTCGTCGGATGAGCAGTTCTTC

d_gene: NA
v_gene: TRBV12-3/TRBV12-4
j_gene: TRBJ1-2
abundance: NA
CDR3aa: CASSLTGYGYTF
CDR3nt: TGTGCCAGCAGTTTAACCGGCTATGGCTACACCTTC

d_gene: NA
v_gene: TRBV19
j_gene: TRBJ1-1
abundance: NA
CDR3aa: CASSIVADGTVSEAFF
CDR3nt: TGTGCCAGTAGTATAGTGGCCGACGGTACAGTCTCTGAAGCTTTCTTT

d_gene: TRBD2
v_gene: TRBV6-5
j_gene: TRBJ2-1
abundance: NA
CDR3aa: CASSYASSGRAVEQFF
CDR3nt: TGTGCCAGCAGTTACGCTTCTAGCGGGAGGGCCGTTGAGCAGTTCTTC

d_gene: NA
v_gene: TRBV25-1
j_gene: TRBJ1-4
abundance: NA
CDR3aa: CASSGGRWGKLFF
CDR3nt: TGTGCCAGCAGCGGGGGGCGGTGGGGAAAACTGTTTTTT

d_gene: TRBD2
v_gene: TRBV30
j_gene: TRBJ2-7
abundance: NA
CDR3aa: CATRPLPGLAGSSYEQYF
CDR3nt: TGTGCCACTAGGCCACTGCCCGGACTAGCGGGAAGTAGCTACGAGCAGTACTTC